This TCR beta chain was profiled in a study of tumor T cells in aggressive B-cell lymphoma. This table comes from immunoSEQ multiplex PCR, and its TCRdb copy is limited to in-frame clones, with some not included. Here the sample spans some 10,000 clones, about 82% being singletons. CDR3 size: 18 residues. CDR1 and CDR2 (germline): MNHNS, SASEGT. The J segment lost 0 bases and the V segment lost 2 bases, leaving 8 bases of the junction unmatched. The sequence came from an adult with diffuse large B cell lymphoma. The rearrangement uses TRBV6-1 and TRBJ2-3; 10 nucleotides line up with TRBD2. The source material was tumor tissue. The CDR3 nucleotides are TGTGCCAGCAGTGAACGGCCTAGCGGGAGTTTTAGCACAGATACGCAGTATTTT. It is translated as CASSERPSGSFSTDTQYF.